This entry features one T cell receptor beta chain sequence. TCRdb keeps only in-frame clones here, not all; method: immunoSEQ multiplex PCR. This repertoire shows 90,000 to 95,000 clones, 94% found once; its top ten account for 2% to 2.5%. CDR1 is SGHDT, CDR2 YYEEEE, per germline. Trimming at V came to 2 bases and at J to 4 bases, leaving 1 base not matched to a gene. The CDR3 sequence is 13 residues long. The data were taken from a study of T cell changes during pregnancy in multiple sclerosis. The gene calls are TRBV5-6 and TRBJ2-7, with 9 bases lining up with TRBD2. The sequence was obtained from a female donor with multiple sclerosis, enrolled in a pregnancy study. This material consisted of peripheral blood, taken in the third trimester of pregnancy. The CDR3 region is CASSFLAGYEQYF. The CDR3 nucleotides read TGTGCCAGCAGCTTCCTAGCGGGGTACGAGCAGTACTTC.